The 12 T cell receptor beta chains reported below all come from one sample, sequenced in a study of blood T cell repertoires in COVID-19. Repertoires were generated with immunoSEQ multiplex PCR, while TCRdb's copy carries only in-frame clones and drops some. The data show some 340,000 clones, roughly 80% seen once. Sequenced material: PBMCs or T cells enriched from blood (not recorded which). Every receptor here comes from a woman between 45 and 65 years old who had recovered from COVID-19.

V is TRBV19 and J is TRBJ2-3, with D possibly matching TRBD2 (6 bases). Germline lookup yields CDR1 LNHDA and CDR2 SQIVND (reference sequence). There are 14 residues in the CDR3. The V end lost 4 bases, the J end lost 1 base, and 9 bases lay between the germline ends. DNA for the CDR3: TGTGCCAGTAGTAGATCTAGCGGCACAGATACGCAGTATTTT. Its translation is CASSRSSGTDTQYF. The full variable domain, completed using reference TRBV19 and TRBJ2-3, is DGGITQSPKYLFRKEGQNVTLSCEQNLNHDAMYWYRQDPGQGLRLIYYSQIVNDFQKGDIAEGYSVSREKKESFPLTVTSAQKNPTAFYLCASSRSSGTDTQYFGPGTRLTVL.

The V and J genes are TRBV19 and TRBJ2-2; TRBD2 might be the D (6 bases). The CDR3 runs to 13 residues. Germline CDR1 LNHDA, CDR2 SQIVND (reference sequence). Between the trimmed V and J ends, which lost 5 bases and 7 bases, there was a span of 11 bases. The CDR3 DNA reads TGTGCCAGTAGTGGACTGGGGGGCGGGGAGCTGTTTTTT. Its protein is CASSGLGGGELFF.

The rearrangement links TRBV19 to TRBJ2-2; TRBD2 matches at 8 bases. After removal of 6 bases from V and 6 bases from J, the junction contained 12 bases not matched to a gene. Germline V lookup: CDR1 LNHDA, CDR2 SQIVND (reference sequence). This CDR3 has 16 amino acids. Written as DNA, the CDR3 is TGTGCCAGTAGCATGGGCGCCGGACTAGCTTCCGGGGAGCTGTTTTTT. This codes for CASSMGAGLASGELFF.

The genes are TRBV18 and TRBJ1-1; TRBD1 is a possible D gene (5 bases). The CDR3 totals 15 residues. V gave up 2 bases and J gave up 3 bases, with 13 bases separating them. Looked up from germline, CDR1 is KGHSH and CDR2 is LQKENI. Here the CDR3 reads CASSPGADTYTEAFF. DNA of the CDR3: TGTGCCAGCTCACCAGGTGCGGACACCTACACTGAAGCTTTCTTT.

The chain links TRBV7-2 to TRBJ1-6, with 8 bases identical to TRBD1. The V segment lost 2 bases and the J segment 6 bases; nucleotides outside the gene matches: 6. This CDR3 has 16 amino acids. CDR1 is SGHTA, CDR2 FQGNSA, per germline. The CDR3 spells CASSLRQGASNSPLHF. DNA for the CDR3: TGTGCCAGCAGCTTAAGGCAGGGGGCGAGTAATTCACCCCTCCACTTT.

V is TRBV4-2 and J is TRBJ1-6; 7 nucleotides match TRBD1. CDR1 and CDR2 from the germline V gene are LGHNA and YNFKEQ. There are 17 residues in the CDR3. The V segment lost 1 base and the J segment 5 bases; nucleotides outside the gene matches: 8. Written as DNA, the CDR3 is TGTGCCAGCAGCCAAGGCATCGAGACAGGGCATAATTCACCCCTCCACTTT. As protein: CASSQGIETGHNSPLHF.

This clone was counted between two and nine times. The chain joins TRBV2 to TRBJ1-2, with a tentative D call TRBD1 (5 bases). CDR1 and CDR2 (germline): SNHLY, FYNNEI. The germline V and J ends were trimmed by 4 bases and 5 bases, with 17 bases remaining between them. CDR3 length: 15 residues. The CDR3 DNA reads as TGTGCCAGCAGTGCGCACATACAGGTTGAATATGGCTACACCTTC. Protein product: CASSAHIQVEYGYTF.

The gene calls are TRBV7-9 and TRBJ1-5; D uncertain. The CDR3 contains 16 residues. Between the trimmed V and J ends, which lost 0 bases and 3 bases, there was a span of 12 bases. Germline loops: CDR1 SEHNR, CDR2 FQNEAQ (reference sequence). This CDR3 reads CASSLAGSLLNQPQHF. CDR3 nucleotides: TGTGCCAGCAGCTTAGCGGGCAGCCTACTCAATCAGCCCCAGCATTTT. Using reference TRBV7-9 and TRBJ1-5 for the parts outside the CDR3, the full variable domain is DTGVSQNPRHKITKRGQNVTFRCDPISEHNRLYWYRQTLGQGPEFLTYFQNEAQLEKSRLLSDRFSAERPKGSFSTLEIQRTEQGDSAMYLCASSLAGSLLNQPQHFGDGTRLSIL.

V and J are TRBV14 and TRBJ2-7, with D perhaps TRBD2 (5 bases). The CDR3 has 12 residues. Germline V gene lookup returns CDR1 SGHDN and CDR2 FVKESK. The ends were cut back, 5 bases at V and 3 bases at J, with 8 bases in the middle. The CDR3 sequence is CASSKGLYEQYF. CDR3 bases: TGTGCCAGCAGCAAAGGACTCTACGAGCAGTACTTC.

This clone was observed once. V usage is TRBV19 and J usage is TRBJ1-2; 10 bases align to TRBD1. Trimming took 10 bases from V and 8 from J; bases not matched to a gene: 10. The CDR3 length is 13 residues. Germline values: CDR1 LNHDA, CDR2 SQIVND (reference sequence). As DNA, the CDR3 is TGTGCCACCCTCTTGACAGGGGGCGGCGGCTACACCTTC. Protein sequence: CATLLTGGGGYTF.

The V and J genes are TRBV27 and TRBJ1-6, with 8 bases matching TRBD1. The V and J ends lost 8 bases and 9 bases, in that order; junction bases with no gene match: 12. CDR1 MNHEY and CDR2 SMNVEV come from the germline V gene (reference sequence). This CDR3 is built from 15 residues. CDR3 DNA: TGTGCCAGCGGAATCTTCGGGACAGGCGCTTCACCCCTCCACTTT. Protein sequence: CASGIFGTGASPLHF.

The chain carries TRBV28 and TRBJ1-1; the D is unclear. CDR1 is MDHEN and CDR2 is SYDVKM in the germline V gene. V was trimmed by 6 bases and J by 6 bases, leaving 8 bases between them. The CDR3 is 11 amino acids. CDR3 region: CASSSWPEAFF. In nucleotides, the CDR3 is TGTGCCAGCAGCTCGTGGCCTGAAGCTTTCTTT.